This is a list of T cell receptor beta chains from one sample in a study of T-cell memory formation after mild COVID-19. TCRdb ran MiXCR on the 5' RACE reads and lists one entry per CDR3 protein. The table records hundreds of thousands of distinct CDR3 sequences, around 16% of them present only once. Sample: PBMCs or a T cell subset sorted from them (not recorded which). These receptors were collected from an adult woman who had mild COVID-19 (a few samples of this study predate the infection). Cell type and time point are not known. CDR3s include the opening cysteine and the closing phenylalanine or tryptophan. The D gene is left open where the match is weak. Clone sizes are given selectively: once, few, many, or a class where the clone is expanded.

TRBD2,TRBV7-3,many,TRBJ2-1,TGTGCCAGCAGCTATGGCACTAGCGGGGGGGCAAATGAGCAGTTCTTC,CASSYGTSGGANEQFF
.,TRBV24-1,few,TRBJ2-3,TGTGCCACCAGTGATCCATTCCAAGGGTTACCAGATACGCAGTATTTT,CATSDPFQGLPDTQYF
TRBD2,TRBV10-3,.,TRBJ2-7,TGTGCCATCACCGGGACTAGCGGATCCTACGAGCAGTACTTC,CAITGTSGSYEQYF
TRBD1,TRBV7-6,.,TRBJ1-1,TGTGCCAGCAGCTTAGGGGGACAGGGCCAAGGGGAAGCTTTCTTT,CASSLGGQGQGEAFF
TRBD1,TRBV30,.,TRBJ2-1,TGTGCCTGGAGTGTAGCTGGGGCAGGGGGCAATGAGCAGTTCTTC,CAWSVAGAGGNEQFF
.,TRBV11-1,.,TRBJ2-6,TGTGCCAGCAGCGAACCAGGAAACTCTGGGGCCAACGTCCTGACTTTC,CASSEPGNSGANVLTF
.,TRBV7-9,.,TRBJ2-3,TGTGCCAGCAGCTTAGGACGGGGCACCACAGATACGCAGTATTTT,CASSLGRGTTDTQYF
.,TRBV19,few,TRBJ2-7,TGTGCCAGTAGTATGGGCCCGGTTGACGAGCAGTACTTC,CASSMGPVDEQYF
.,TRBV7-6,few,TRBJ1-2,TGTGCCAGCAGCTTTTCAGGGGACCACTATGGCTACACCTTC,CASSFSGDHYGYTF
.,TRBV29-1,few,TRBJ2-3,TGCAGCGTTGTCCTAGGGGATAGCACAGATACGCAGTATTTT,CSVVLGDSTDTQYF
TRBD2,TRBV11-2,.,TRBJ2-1,TGTGCCAGCAGCCTAGCGGGAGGGTCCGACAATGAGCAGTTCTTC,CASSLAGGSDNEQFF
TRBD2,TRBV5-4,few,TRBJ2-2,TGTGCCAGCAGCACTAGCGGGAAACAGAACACCGGGGAGCTGTTTTTT,CASSTSGKQNTGELFF
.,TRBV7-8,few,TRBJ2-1,TGTGCCAGCAGCTTCCTAGCAATGACAGTCTACAATGAGCAGTTCTTC,CASSFLAMTVYNEQFF
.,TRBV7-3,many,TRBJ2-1,TGCGCCAGCAGCCCACCAGGCAGCTACAATGAGCAGTTCTTC,CASSPPGSYNEQFF
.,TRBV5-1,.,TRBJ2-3,TGCGCCAGCAGCTTGGGACTAGGGGAGACCACAGATACGCAGTATTTT,CASSLGLGETTDTQYF
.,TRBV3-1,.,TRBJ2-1,TGTGCCAGCAGCCAAGGCTGGGGGATTATGGGGGAGCAGTTCTTC,CASSQGWGIMGEQFF
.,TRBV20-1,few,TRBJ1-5,TGCAGTGCTCACTCCGGGGGCGGATGGCAGCCCCAGCATTTT,CSAHSGGGWQPQHF
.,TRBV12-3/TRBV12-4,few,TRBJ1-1,TGTGCCAGCAGAAGCGCCGGGCTGGCTGAAGCTTTCTTT,CASRSAGLAEAFF
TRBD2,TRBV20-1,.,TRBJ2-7,TGCAGTGCTGACCCTAGCGGGGGGCCCTACGAGCAGTACTTC,CSADPSGGPYEQYF
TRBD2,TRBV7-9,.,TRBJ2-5,TGTGCCAGCAGCAAGGGGACTAAGACCCAGTACTTC,CASSKGTKTQYF
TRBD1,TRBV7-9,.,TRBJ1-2,TGTGCCAGCAGAACAGGGGAGGTTAACTATGGCTACACCTTC,CASRTGEVNYGYTF
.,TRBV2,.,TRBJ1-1,TGTGCCAGCAGTGAGTGGAAGAACACTGAAGCTTTCTTT,CASSEWKNTEAFF
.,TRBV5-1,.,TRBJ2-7,TGCGCCAGCAGCTTGGAGCCCGGCTGGTCTGGGGAGCAGTACTTC,CASSLEPGWSGEQYF
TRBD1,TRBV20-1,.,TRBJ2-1,TGCAGTGCTAGAGATATCGGGACAGGGGTCAATGAGCAGTTCTTC,CSARDIGTGVNEQFF
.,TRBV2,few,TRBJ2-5,TGTGCCAGCAGTGAACGCCGGCCACAGGGAGAGACCCAGTACTTC,CASSERRPQGETQYF
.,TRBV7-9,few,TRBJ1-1,TGTGCCAGCAGCGACCGGGAAAGGGACACTGAAGCTTTCTTT,CASSDRERDTEAFF
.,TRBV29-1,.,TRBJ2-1,TGCAGCGTTGCGACCCAGGGGAATGAGCAGTTCTTC,CSVATQGNEQFF
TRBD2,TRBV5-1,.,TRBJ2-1,TGCGCCAGCAGCCGGGGACTAGCGGGAGCATTAGATGAGCAGTTCTTC,CASSRGLAGALDEQFF
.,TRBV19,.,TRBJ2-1,TGTGCCACCCTGGGCCTTCCCGGCGGAAACAATGAGCAGTTCTTC,CATLGLPGGNNEQFF
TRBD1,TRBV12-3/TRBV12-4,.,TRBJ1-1,TGTGCCAGCAGTTCGATGACAGGGAAGGGACACACTGAAGCTTTCTTT,CASSSMTGKGHTEAFF
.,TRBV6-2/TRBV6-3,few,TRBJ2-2,TGTGCCAGCAGTCACGGGAGTAGCACCGGGGAGCTGTTTTTT,CASSHGSSTGELFF
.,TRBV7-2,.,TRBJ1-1,TGTGCCAGCAGCTCCAGGTCGGGGGCGGCTGAAGCTTTCTTT,CASSSRSGAAEAFF
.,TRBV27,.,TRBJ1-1,TGTGCCAGCACCTTACGGGGCCCGAACACTGAAGCTTTCTTT,CASTLRGPNTEAFF
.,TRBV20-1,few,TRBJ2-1,TGCAGTGCTAGAGAACGACAGAGCTCCTACAATGAGCAGTTCTTC,CSARERQSSYNEQFF
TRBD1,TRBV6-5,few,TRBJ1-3,TGTGCCAGCAGTCGGACAGGTCCTAGCTCTGGAAACACCATATATTTT,CASSRTGPSSGNTIYF
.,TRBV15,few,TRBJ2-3,TGTGCCACCAGTGGTCACAGTGATACGCAGTATTTT,CATSGHSDTQYF
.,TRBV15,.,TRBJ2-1,TGTGCCACCAGCAGACCCCCCCCGGGGGCCAACAATGAGCAGTTCTTC,CATSRPPPGANNEQFF